The clone carrying this T cell receptor beta chain came up a few times. Its antigen is unidentified. The data derive from a study of cytomegalovirus exposure and HLA in healthy donors. The germline V gene has CDR1 SGHVS and CDR2 FQNEAQ. The CDR3 is 11 amino acids. V was trimmed by 11 bases and J by 6 bases, leaving 13 bases between them. The PCR made use of 60 Vbeta and 13 Jbeta primers. Clones were sequenced by immunoSEQ multiplex PCR, and TCRdb holds only the in-frame ones, with some missing. The sample holds about 120,000 clones, 10% to 13% seen once. Study-level results: The study had only CMV serostatus as immune exposure information.

Sequenced material: PBMCs. The V and J genes are TRBV7-8 and TRBJ1-1, with unresolved D. The TCR was taken from a woman under 30 in good health and CMV-seropositive. The CDR3 region is CAGGNLAEAFF. The CDR3 nucleotides are TGTGCCGGAGGGAATTTGGCTGAAGCTTTCTTT. The full variable domain, its missing parts supplied by reference TRBV7-8 and TRBJ1-1, is GAGVSQSPRYKVAKRGQDVALRCDPISGHVSLFWYQQALGQGPEFLTYFQNEAQLDKSGLPSDRFFAERPEGSVSTLKIQRTQQEDSAVYLCAGGNLAEAFFGQGTRLTVV.